Presented here are 2 T cell receptor beta chains from one specimen sequenced in a study of blood T cell repertoires in COVID-19. Measured with immunoSEQ multiplex PCR; TCRdb has only the in-frame clones, and not every one. Here the sample spans about 25,000 clones, about 94% being singletons. Sequencing was performed on peripheral blood. These receptors all come from a human donor with active COVID-19. The donor label of this sample is uncertain.

The V call is TRBV7-2, the J call TRBJ2-4; TRBD2 matches 7 bases. CDR3 length: 15 residues. V gave up 7 bases and J gave up 6 bases; unmatched junction bases: 12. The V gene's germline CDR1 is SGHTA and CDR2 FQGNSA. In nucleotides, the CDR3 is TGTGCCAGCAACCCCTTGAGGGAGGGCGGAAACATTCAGTACTTC. Translation: CASNPLREGGNIQYF.

The CDR3 region has the DNA TGTGCCAGCAGTCCCCGACTAGCACCGAGCTCCTACAATGAGCAGTTCTTC. Its protein is CASSPRLAPSSYNEQFF. The gene calls are TRBV27 and TRBJ2-1, with TRBD2 matching over 7 bases. V shed 5 bases, J shed 0 bases, and the junction held 10 bases outside the gene matches. The CDR3 contains 17 residues. Germline loops: CDR1 MNHEY, CDR2 SMNVEV (reference sequence).